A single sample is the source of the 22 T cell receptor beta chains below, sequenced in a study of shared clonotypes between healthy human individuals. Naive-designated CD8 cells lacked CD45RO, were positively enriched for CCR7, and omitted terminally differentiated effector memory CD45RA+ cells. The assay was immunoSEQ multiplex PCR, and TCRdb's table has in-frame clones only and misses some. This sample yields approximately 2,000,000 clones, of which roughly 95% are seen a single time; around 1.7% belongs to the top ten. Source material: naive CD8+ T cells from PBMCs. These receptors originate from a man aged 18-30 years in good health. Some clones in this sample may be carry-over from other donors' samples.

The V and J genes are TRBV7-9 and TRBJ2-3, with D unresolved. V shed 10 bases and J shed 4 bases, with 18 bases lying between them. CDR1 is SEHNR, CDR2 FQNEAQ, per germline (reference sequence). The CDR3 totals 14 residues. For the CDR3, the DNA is TGTGCCACCCCCCTAACCACTGGGGCAGATACGCAGTATTTT. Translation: CATPLTTGADTQYF. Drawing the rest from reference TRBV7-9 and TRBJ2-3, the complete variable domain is DTGVSQNPRHKITKRGQNVTFRCDPISEHNRLYWYRQTLGQGPEFLTYFQNEAQLEKSRLLSDRFSAERPKGSFSTLEIQRTEQGDSAMYLCATPLTTGADTQYFGPGTRLTVL.

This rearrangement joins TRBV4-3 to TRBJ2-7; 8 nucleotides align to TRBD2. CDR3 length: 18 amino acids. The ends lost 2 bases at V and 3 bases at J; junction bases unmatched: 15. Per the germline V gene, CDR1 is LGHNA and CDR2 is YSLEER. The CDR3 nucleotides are TGCGCCAGCAGCCAACGATCGCCGGGAAGCGGGAGTAACTACGAGCAGTACTTC. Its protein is CASSQRSPGSGSNYEQYF.

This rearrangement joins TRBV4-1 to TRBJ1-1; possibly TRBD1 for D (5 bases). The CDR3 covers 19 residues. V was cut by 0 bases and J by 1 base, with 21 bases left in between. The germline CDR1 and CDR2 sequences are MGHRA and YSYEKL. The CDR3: CASSQDPAQRGGPNTEAFF. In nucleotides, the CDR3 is TGCGCCAGCAGCCAAGATCCGGCCCAACGTGGGGGACCGAACACTGAAGCTTTCTTT.

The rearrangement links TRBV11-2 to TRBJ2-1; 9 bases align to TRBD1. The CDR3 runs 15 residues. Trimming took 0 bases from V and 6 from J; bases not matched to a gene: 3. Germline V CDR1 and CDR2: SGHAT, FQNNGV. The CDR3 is CASSLDRGQGNEQFF. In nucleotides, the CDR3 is TGTGCCAGCAGCTTAGATCGGGGACAGGGCAATGAGCAGTTCTTC.

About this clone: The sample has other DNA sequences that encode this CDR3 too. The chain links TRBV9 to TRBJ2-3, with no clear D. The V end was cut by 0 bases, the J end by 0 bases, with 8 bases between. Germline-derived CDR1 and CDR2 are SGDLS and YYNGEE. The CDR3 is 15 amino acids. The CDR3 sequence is CASSVGDGSTDTQYF. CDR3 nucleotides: TGTGCCAGCAGCGTAGGCGATGGGAGCACAGATACGCAGTATTTT.

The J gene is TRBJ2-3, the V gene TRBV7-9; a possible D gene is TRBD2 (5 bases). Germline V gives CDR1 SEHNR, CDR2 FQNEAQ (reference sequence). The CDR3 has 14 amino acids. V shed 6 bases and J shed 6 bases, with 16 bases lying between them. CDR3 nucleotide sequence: TGTGCCAGCAGACCAGCGGCCCGAGTGGATACGCAGTATTTT. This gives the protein CASRPAARVDTQYF.

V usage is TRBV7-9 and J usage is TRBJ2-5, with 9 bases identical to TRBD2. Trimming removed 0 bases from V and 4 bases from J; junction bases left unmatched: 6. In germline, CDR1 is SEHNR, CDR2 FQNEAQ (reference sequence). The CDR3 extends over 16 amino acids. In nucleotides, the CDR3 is TGTGCCAGCAGCTTAGCGATTAGCGGGAGACGAGAGACCCAGTACTTC. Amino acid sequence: CASSLAISGRRETQYF.

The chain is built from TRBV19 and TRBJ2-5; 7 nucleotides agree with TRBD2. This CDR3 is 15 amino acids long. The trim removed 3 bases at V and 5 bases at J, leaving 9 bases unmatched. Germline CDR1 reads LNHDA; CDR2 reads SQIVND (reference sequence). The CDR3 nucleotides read TGTGCCAGTAGTATCGTCCCGGGGGGAGGCGAGACCCAGTACTTC. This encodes CASSIVPGGGETQYF.

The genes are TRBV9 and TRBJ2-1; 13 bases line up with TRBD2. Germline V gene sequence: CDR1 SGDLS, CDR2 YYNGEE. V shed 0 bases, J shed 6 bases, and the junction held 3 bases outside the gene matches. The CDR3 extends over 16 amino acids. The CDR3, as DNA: TGTGCCAGCAGCGTAGCTAGGACTAGCGGGAGCAATGAGCAGTTCTTC. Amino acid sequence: CASSVARTSGSNEQFF.

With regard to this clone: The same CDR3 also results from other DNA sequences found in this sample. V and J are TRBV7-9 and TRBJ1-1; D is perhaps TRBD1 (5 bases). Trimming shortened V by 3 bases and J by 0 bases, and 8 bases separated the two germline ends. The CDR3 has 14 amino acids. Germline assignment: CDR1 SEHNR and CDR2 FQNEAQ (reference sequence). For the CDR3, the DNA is TGTGCCAGCAGCTTGGGACCGCTGAACACTGAAGCTTTCTTT. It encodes CASSLGPLNTEAFF.

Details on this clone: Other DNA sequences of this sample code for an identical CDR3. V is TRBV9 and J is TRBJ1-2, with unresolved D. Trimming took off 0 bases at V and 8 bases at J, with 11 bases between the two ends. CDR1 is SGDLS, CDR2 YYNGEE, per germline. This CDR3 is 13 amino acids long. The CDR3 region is CASSVDRAGGYTF. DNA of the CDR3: TGTGCCAGCAGCGTAGACCGGGCGGGGGGCTACACCTTC.

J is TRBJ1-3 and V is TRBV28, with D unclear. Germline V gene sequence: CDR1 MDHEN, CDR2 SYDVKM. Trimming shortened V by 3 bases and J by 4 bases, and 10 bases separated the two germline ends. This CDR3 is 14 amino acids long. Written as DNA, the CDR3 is TGTGCCAGCAGTTTTGGGGTTGGGGGAAACACCATATATTTT. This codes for CASSFGVGGNTIYF. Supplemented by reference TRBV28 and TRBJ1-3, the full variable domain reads DVKVTQSSRYLVKRTGEKVFLECVQDMDHENMFWYRQDPGLGLRLIYFSYDVKMKEKGDIPEGYSVSREKKERFSLILESASTNQTSMYLCASSFGVGGNTIYFGEGSWLTVV.

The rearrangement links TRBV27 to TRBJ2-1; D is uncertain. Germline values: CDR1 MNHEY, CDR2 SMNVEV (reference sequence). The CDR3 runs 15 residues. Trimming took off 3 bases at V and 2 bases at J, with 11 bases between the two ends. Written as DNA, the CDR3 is TGTGCCAGCAGTTTTAACGCCCTAGCCTACAATGAGCAGTTCTTC. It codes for CASSFNALAYNEQFF.

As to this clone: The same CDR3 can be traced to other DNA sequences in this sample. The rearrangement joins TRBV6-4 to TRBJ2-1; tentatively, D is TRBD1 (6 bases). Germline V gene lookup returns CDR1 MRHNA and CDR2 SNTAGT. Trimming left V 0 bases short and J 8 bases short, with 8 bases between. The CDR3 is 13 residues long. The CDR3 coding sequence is TGTGCCAGCAGTGACTCCAGGGGCCATGAGCAGTTCTTC. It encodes CASSDSRGHEQFF.

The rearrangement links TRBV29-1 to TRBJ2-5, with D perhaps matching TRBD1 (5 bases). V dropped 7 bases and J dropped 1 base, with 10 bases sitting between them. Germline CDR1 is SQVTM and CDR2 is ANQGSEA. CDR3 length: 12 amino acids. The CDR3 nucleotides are TGCAGCGGCTTACAGGTCCAAGAGACCCAGTACTTC. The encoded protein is CSGLQVQETQYF.

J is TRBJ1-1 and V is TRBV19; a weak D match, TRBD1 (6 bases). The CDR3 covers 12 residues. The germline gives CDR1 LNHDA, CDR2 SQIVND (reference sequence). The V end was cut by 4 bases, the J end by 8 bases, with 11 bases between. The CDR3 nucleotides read TGTGCCAGTAGTACCGAGGGGGGAGAAGCTTTCTTT. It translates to CASSTEGGEAFF.

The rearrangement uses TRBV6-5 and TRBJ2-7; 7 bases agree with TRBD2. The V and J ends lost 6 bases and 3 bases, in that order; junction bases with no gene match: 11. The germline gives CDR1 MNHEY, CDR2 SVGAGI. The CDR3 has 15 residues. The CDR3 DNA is TGTGCCAGCAGACGGGGGAGGGGCCAGGGCTACGAGCAGTACTTC. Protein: CASRRGRGQGYEQYF.

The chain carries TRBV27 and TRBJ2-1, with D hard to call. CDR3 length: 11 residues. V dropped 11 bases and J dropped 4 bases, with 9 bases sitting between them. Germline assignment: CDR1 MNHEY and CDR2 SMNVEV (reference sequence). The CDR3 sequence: CAFRAYNEQFF. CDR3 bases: TGTGCCTTTAGAGCTTACAATGAGCAGTTCTTC.

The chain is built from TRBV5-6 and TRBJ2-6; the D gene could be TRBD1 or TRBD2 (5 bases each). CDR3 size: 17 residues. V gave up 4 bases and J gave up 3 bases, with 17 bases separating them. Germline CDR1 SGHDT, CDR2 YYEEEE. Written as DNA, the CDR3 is TGTGCCAGCAGCCTAGGGACCGGGGTAGGTGGGGCCAACGTCCTGACTTTC. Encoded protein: CASSLGTGVGGANVLTF.

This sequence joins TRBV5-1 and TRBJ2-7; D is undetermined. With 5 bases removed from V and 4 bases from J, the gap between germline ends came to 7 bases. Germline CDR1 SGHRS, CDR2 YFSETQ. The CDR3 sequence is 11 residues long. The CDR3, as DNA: TGCGCCAGCAGACTACTATACGAGCAGTACTTC. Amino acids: CASRLLYEQYF.

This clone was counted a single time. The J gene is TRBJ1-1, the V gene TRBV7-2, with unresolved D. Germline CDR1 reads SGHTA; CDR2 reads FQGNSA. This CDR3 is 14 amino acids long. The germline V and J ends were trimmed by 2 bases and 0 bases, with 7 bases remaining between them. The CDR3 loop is CASSLWSVNTEAFF. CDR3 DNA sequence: TGTGCCAGCAGCTTATGGTCGGTGAACACTGAAGCTTTCTTT.

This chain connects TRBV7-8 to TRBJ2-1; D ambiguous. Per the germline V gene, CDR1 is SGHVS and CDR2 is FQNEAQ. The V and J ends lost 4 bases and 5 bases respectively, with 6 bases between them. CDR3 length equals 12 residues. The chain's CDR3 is CASSSFNNEQFF. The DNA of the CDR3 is TGTGCCAGCAGCTCCTTCAACAATGAGCAGTTCTTC.